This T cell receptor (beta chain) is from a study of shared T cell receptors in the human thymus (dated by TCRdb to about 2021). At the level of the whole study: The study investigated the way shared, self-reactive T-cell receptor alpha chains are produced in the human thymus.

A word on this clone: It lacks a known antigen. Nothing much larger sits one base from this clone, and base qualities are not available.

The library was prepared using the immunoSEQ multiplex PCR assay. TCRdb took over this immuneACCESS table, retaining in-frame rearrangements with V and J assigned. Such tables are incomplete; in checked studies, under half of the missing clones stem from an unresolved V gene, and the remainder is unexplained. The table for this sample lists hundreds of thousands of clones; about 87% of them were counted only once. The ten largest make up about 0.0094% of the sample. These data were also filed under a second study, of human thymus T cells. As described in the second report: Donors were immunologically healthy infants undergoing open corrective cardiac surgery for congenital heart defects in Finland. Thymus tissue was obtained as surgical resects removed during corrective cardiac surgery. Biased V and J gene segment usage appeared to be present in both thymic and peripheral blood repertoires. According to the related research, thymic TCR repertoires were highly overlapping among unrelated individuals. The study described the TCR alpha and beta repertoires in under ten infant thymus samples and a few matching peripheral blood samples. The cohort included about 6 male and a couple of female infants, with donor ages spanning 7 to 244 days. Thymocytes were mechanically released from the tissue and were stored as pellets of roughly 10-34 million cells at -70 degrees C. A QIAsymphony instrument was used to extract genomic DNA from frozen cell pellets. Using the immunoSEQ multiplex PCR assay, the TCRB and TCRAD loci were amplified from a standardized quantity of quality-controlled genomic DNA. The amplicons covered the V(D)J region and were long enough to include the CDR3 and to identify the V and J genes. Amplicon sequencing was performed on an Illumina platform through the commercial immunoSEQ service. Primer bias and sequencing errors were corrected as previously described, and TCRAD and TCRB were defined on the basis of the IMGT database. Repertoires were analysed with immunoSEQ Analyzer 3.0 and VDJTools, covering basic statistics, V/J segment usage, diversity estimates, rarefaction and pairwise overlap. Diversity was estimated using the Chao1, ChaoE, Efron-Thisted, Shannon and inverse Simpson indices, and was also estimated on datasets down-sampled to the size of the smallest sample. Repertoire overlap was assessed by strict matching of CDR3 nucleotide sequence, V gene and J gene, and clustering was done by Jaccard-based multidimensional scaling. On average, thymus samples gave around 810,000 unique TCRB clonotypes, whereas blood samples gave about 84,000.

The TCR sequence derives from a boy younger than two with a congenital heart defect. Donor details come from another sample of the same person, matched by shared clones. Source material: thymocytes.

The CDR3 region: CASGRREEHYEQYF. The base sequence is TGTGCCAGCGGAAGGCGGGAGGAACACTACGAGCAGTACTTC. Recombination linked TRBV5-6 to TRBJ2-7; TRBD2 agrees with 8 junctional bases. The germline V and J ends show losses of 7 bases and 3 bases respectively, and no gene match explains 9 bases of the junction. According to the germline V gene, CDR1 reads SGHDT and CDR2 reads YYEEEE. The CDR3 runs 14 amino acids, cysteine and phenylalanine included. Of all the DNA, just the CDR3 is kept, 42 bases in frame from base 1. The CDR3, completed at both ends by the reference TRBV5-6 and TRBJ2-7 genes, gives the full variable domain DAGVTQSPTHLIKTRGQQVTLRCSPKSGHDTVSWYQQALGQGPQFIFQYYEEEERQRGNFPDRFSGHQFPNYSSELNVNALLLGDSALYLCASGRREEHYEQYFGPGTRLTVT.